The sequence of this T cell receptor (beta chain) was determined in a study of shared clonotypes between healthy human individuals. The study's findings and limits: Richness estimates generally favored naive over memory subsets.

Libraries were prepared by immunoSEQ multiplex PCR; TCRdb keeps only in-frame clonotypes and omits some of them. The sample shows fewer than 400,000 clones, around 72% of them seen only once. V lost 0 bases and J 2 bases, leaving 4 bases between the germline ends. The CDR3 has 13 amino acids. The germline CDR1 and CDR2 sequences are SGHRS and YFSETQ. This clone was counted a few times. Its antigen is undetermined. The same CDR3 can be traced to other DNA sequences in this sample. The receptor was derived from a man aged 30 to 39 in good health. The source material was memory CD4+ T cells sorted from blood. Subset denoted: CD45RA-negative fraction. This rearrangement joins TRBV5-1 to TRBJ2-3; D gene unclear. The CDR3 reads CASSLVPTDTQYF. The CDR3 region has the DNA TGCGCCAGCAGCTTGGTACCCACAGATACGCAGTATTTT.